This T cell receptor (beta chain) was obtained from a study of CXCR3-negative and CXCR3-positive naive CD8 T cells. Study results and caveats: Whereas both naive subsets had comparably high diversity, memory CD8+ cells had much lower diversity. For naive cells, CXCR3-negative and CXCR3-positive subsets had similar TRBV-TRBJ usage; for memory cells, usage differed. Fresh PBMCs served for most assays, and CXCR3 expression fell partially after cryopreservation. Higher TRB CDR3 hydrophobicity marked CXCR3-positive naive cells relative to CXCR3-negative naive cells.

Concerning this clonotype itself: The antigen is unknown.

Germline CDR1 reads MDHEN; CDR2 reads SYDVKM. The CDR3 extends over 14 amino acids. Definition of naive CD8+ T cells rested on a CD45RO-CCR7+CD27+CD95- profile. The method, 5' RACE with UMI labels, was used to prepare the TRB cDNA libraries. TCRdb reprocessed the 5' RACE reads, keeping one entry per CDR3 protein, no DNA. The data include approximately 8,800 distinct CDR3 sequences; the top ten clones carry about 2%. Sequenced: naive CXCR3+ CD8+ T cells from blood. As for subset: CD45RO-CCR7+CD27+CD95- naive CD8+ T cells expressing CXCR3 (TNR3+). The chain couples TRBV28 to TRBJ2-1; lacking DNA, the TRBD1 call made by TCRdb goes unchecked. The source of this sequence is a human donor in good health. Some clones in this sample may be carry-over from other donors' samples. The CDR3 sequence: CASSFGGFSDEQFF.